This T cell receptor beta chain derives from a study of cytomegalovirus exposure and HLA in healthy donors. Study results and limitations: The records held CMV serostatus as the only immune exposure information. Researchers counted roughly 150 TCR beta chains as cytomegalovirus-associated.

The CDR3 has 15 amino acids. V dropped 3 bases and J dropped 4; count of bases not matched to a gene: 3. CDR1 is KGHSH, CDR2 LQKENI, per germline. With respect to this clone: The antigen is not known.

PCR used 60 Vbeta primers and 13 Jbeta primers. The protocol was immunoSEQ multiplex PCR, while the TCRdb copy is restricted to in-frame clones and leaves out a portion. The sample lists hundreds of thousands of clones; 78% were seen once. The rearrangement uses TRBV18 and TRBJ1-4; TRBD1 matches at 9 bases. The sample comprised PBMCs. This TCR derives from a male donor in good health and CMV-seronegative. Written as DNA, the CDR3 is TGTGCCAGCTCACCCGGGACAGGGCGTAATGAAAAACTGTTTTTT. Protein sequence: CASSPGTGRNEKLFF.